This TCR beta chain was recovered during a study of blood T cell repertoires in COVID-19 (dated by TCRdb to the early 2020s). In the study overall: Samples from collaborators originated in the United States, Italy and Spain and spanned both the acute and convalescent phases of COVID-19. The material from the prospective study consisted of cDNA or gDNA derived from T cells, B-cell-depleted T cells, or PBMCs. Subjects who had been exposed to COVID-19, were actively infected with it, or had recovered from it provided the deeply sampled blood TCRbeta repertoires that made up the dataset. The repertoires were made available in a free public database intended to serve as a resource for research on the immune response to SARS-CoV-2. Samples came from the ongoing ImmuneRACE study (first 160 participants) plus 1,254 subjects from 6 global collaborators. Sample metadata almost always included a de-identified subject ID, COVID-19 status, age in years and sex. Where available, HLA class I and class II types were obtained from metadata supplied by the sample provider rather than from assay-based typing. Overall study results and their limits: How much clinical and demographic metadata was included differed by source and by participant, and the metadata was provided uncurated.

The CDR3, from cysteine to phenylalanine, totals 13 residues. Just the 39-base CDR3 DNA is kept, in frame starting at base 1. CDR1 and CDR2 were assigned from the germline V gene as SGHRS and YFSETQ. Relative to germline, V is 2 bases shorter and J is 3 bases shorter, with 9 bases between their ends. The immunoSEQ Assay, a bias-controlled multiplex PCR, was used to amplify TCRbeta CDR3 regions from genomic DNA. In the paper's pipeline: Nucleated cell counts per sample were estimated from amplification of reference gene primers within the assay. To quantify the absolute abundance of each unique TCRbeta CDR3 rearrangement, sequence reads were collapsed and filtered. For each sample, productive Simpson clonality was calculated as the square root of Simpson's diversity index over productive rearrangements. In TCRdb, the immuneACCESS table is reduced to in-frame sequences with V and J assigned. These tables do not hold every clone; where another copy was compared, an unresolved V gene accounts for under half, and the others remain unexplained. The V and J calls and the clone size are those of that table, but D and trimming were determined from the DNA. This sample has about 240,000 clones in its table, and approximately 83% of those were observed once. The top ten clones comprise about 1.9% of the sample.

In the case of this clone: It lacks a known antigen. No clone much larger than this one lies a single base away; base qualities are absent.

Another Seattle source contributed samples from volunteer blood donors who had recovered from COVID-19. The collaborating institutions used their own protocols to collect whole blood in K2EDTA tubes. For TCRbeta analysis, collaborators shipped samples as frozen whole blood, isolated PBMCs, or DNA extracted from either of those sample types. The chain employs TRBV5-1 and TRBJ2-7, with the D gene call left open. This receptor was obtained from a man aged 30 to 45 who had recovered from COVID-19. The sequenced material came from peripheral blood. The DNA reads TGCGCCAGCAGCTTAAACTCCGACTACGAGCAGTACTTC. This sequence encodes CASSLNSDYEQYF.